This T cell receptor (beta chain) was identified during a study of blood T cell repertoires in COVID-19. Measured with immunoSEQ multiplex PCR; TCRdb has only the in-frame clones, and not every one. The table shows fewer than 200,000 clones, with around 90% occurring only once. Trimming left V 4 bases short and J 1 base short, with 11 bases between. The germline V gene has CDR1 SGHDN and CDR2 FVKESK. The length of the CDR3 is 15 residues. The sequenced sample consisted of peripheral blood. This chain connects TRBV14 to TRBJ1-3, with a weak D call TRBD1 (6 bases). This TCR was recovered from a man younger than 35 with COVID-19, enrolled during active disease. The CDR3 DNA sequence: TGTGCCAGCAGCCTTACAGGGTCTTCTGGAAACACCATATATTTT. Translated, it gives CASSLTGSSGNTIYF.